The clone carrying this T cell receptor beta chain was counted at least ten times. The CDR3 runs 17 residues. The trim removed 2 bases at V and 4 bases at J, leaving 11 bases unmatched. CDR1 is PRHDT, CDR2 FYEKMQ, per germline (reference sequence). The sample comes from a study of molecular identifiers for immune sequencing clone quantification. Each CDR3 protein gets one entry after TCRdb re-called the PCR reads with MiXCR. Of 70,000 to 95,000 distinct CDR3 sequences listed, 15% to 20% are singletons. The chain links TRBV13 to TRBJ2-3; TRBD2 matches at 8 bases. Sequenced sample: naive CD8+ T cells from blood, with Jurkat cell RNA spiked in. As to subset: FACS-sorted CD8+CD4-CCR7+CD45RA+ naive T cells. The clonotype comes from a human donor in good health. Some libraries in this study had Jurkat cell RNA spiked in. The CDR3 DNA reads TGTGCCAGCAGCTTAACCGTAGCGGGGACTAGAGCAGATACGCAGTATTTT. Its protein is CASSLTVAGTRADTQYF.